This entry lists 29 T cell receptor beta chains sequenced from one sample in a study of blood T cell repertoires in COVID-19. Sequencing was performed with immunoSEQ multiplex PCR; in TCRdb, only in-frame clones are kept and a portion is missing. The data show fewer than 350,000 clones, 75% to 95% seen once. The sequencing input was PBMCs or T cells enriched from blood (not recorded which). The receptors shown here come from a man aged 40-50 years who had been exposed to COVID-19.

This clone was seen once. The rearrangement uses TRBV27 and TRBJ2-1; the match to TRBD2 covers 11 bases. With 5 bases clipped from V and 6 bases from J, the junction kept 3 bases outside the gene matches. Germline V gene data show CDR1 as MNHEY and CDR2 as SMNVEV (reference sequence). This CDR3 comprises 14 residues. CDR3 in amino acids: CASSTSGRGNEQFF. CDR3 DNA sequence: TGTGCCAGCAGTACTAGCGGGAGAGGCAATGAGCAGTTCTTC.

This clone has a single count. V usage is TRBV9 and J usage is TRBJ2-3; 8 nucleotides match TRBD2. V lost 2 bases to trimming and J lost 2 bases; unmatched junction nucleotides: 10. Germline loops: CDR1 SGDLS, CDR2 YYNGEE. This CDR3 region has 17 residues. CDR3 sequence: CASSVAPGGFTTDTQYF. CDR3 coding DNA: TGTGCCAGCAGCGTCGCTCCGGGAGGGTTTACCACAGATACGCAGTATTTT. The whole variable domain, remainder taken from reference TRBV9 and TRBJ2-3, is DSGVTQTPKHLITATGQRVTLRCSPRSGDLSVYWYQQSLDQGLQFLIQYYNGEERAKGNILERFSAQQFPDLHSELNLSSLELGDSALYFCASSVAPGGFTTDTQYFGPGTRLTVL.

V gene TRBV18 combines with J gene TRBJ1-5; 8 nucleotides line up with TRBD1. Unmatched junction bases numbered 8, after V lost 2 bases and J lost 2 bases. The CDR3 contains 17 residues. Germline CDR1 and CDR2: KGHSH and LQKENI. CDR3 sequence reads: CASSPEVGTGGNQPQHF. CDR3 nucleotides: TGTGCCAGCTCACCAGAAGTAGGGACAGGCGGCAATCAGCCCCAGCATTTT.

This chain links TRBV11-3 with TRBJ1-1, with a tentative D call TRBD1 (6 bases). V lost 3 bases to trimming and J lost 4 bases, with 6 bases between them. Germline-derived CDR1 and CDR2 are SGHNT and YENEEA. The CDR3 sequence is 12 residues long. DNA for the CDR3: TGTGCCAGCAGCTTGACAGGCACTGAAGCTTTCTTT. Its protein product is CASSLTGTEAFF.

The chain has TRBV2 and TRBJ1-6; D is unclear. The CDR3 is 16 amino acids. Germline-derived CDR1 and CDR2 are SNHLY and FYNNEI. Trimming shortened V by 7 bases and J by 0 bases, and 13 bases separated the two germline ends. DNA of the CDR3: TGTGCCAGCAATTCCGGGTATAGCTCCTATAATTCACCCCTCCACTTT. Its protein product is CASNSGYSSYNSPLHF. Combining the CDR3 with reference TRBV2 and TRBJ1-6 gives the whole variable domain EPEVTQTPSHQVTQMGQEVILRCVPISNHLYFYWYRQILGQKVEFLVSFYNNEISEKSEIFDDQFSVERPDGSNFTLKIRSTKLEDSAMYFCASNSGYSSYNSPLHFGNGTRLTVT.

The rearrangement links TRBV7-2 to TRBJ1-2; D possibly corresponds to TRBD1 (6 bases). The CDR3 is 15 residues long. Germline V gene lookup returns CDR1 SGHTA and CDR2 FQGNSA. Trimming pared 6 bases from V and 0 bases from J, leaving 14 bases between. Here the CDR3 reads CASRPPDSSNYGYTF. The CDR3 nucleotides are TGTGCCAGCAGACCTCCGGACAGTTCTAACTATGGCTACACCTTC.

The chain employs TRBV6-4 and TRBJ2-3, with a possible D match to TRBD2 (5 bases). V lost 6 bases and J lost 1, with 20 bases in between. Per germline, CDR1 MRHNA and CDR2 SNTAGT. The CDR3 contains 17 residues. This CDR3 is CASRESQGRLRTDTQYF. The DNA for the CDR3 is TGTGCCAGCAGAGAATCACAAGGGAGATTACGCACAGATACGCAGTATTTT.

The V and J genes are TRBV5-1 and TRBJ2-2, with D possibly called TRBD1 or TRBD2 (5 bases each). The CDR3 totals 16 residues. V was shortened by 4 bases and J by 0 bases, with 13 bases between the two germline ends. Germline assignment: CDR1 SGHRS and CDR2 YFSETQ. DNA of the CDR3: TGCGCCAGCAGCGTGGAGGACATTACGAACACCGGGGAGCTGTTTTTT. Translated: CASSVEDITNTGELFF.

V usage is TRBV5-1 and J usage is TRBJ1-2; the D is unclear. CDR1 is SGHRS, CDR2 YFSETQ, per germline. This CDR3 contains 14 residues. The germline V and J ends were trimmed by 0 bases and 8 bases, with 14 bases remaining between them. CDR3 DNA: TGCGCCAGCAGCTTGGACAGCCTACGGTCCGGCTACACCTTC. Amino acids: CASSLDSLRSGYTF.

This chain connects TRBV29-1 to TRBJ2-5, with D perhaps matching TRBD2 (6 bases). Trimming took 4 bases from V and 4 from J, leaving 10 bases between them. This CDR3 is 12 amino acids long. Germline V gene sequence: CDR1 SQVTM, CDR2 ANQGSEA. CDR3 sequence: CSVVRGRETQYF. In DNA, the CDR3 is TGCAGCGTTGTGCGGGGAAGAGAGACCCAGTACTTC. The variable domain in full, with the rest retrieved from reference TRBV29-1 and TRBJ2-5, is SAVISQKPSRDICQRGTSLTIQCQVDSQVTMMFWYRQQPGQSLTLIATANQGSEATYESGFVIDKFPISRPNLTFSTLTVSNMSPEDSSIYLCSVVRGRETQYFGPGTRLLVL.

The V call is TRBV4-2, the J call TRBJ2-3; D is perhaps TRBD2 (6 bases). Between the trimmed V and J ends, which lost 0 bases and 1 base, there was a span of 17 bases. Germline V gene data show CDR1 as LGHNA and CDR2 as YNFKEQ. The CDR3 length is 18 residues. The CDR3 protein is CASSQDFGAGWGTDTQYF. CDR3 nucleotides: TGTGCCAGCAGCCAAGATTTCGGCGCGGGATGGGGCACAGATACGCAGTATTTT.

A single count supports this clone. This chain connects TRBV6-5 to TRBJ2-1; perhaps TRBD2 as D (6 bases). CDR3 length equals 11 residues. CDR1 MNHEY and CDR2 SVGAGI come from the germline V gene. Trimming took 4 bases from V and 11 from J, leaving 9 bases between them. In DNA, the CDR3 is TGTGCCAGCAGTTTAGCGGAGCAGCAGTTCTTC. Its protein is CASSLAEQQFF.

The V and J genes are TRBV28 and TRBJ1-1; 9 bases match TRBD1. V gave up 6 bases and J gave up 6 bases; unmatched junction bases: 8. This CDR3 has 14 amino acids. Germline CDR1 and CDR2: MDHEN and SYDVKM. The CDR3 here is CASRSGTGLSEAFF. The CDR3 DNA follows: TGTGCCAGCAGGTCCGGGACAGGGCTTTCTGAAGCTTTCTTT.

The sample holds one count of this clone. The chain couples TRBV10-3 to TRBJ2-7, with TRBD1 identical over 8 bases. The CDR3 sequence is 14 residues long. V lost 6 bases to trimming and J lost 6 bases; unmatched junction nucleotides: 10. Germline CDR1 is ENHRY and CDR2 is SYGVKD. The DNA of the CDR3 is TGTGCCATCAGGCGAGGACAGGGAAACAGCGAGCAGTACTTC. The encoded protein is CAIRRGQGNSEQYF.

V is TRBV6-2 or TRBV6-3 and J is TRBJ2-3; the match to TRBD2 covers 13 bases. The CDR3 extends over 16 amino acids. Germline CDR1 and CDR2: MNHEY and SVGEGT. V was clipped by 6 bases and J by 2 bases; unmatched bases: 5. CDR3 in DNA: TGTGCCAGCAGCCGGGGACTAGCGGGAACCACAGATACGCAGTATTTT. Translating it yields CASSRGLAGTTDTQYF.

V gene TRBV24-1 combines with J gene TRBJ1-5; tentatively, D is TRBD1 (5 bases). CDR3 length equals 15 residues. Trimming removed 5 bases at V and 5 bases at J, with 15 bases between. Germline lookup yields CDR1 KGHDR and CDR2 SFDVKD. The CDR3 loop is CATSVGHLNYQPQHF. Written as DNA, the CDR3 is TGTGCCACCAGTGTAGGACACCTCAATTATCAGCCCCAGCATTTT.

The chain is built from TRBV7-2 and TRBJ2-1; D not certain. Germline V CDR1 and CDR2: SGHTA, FQGNSA. This CDR3 spans 15 amino acids. V lost 5 bases and J lost 0, with 11 bases in between. CDR3 residues: CASSSSLSSYNEQFF. The CDR3 bases are TGTGCCAGCAGCAGTAGCCTTAGCTCCTACAATGAGCAGTTCTTC. Looking up the rest from reference TRBV7-2 and TRBJ2-1 gives the full variable domain: GAGVSQSPSNKVTEKGKDVELRCDPISGHTALYWYRQSLGQGLEFLIYFQGNSAPDKSGLPSDRFSAERTGGSVSTLTIQRTQQEDSAVYLCASSSSLSSYNEQFFGPGTRLTVL.

The rearrangement uses TRBV30 and TRBJ2-3; 7 bases fit TRBD1. CDR3 size: 14 residues. Germline lookup yields CDR1 GTSNPN and CDR2 SVGIG (reference sequence). V gave up 0 bases and J gave up 3 bases; unmatched junction bases: 3. The CDR3 DNA sequence: TGTGCCTGGAGTGTTGCGACAGGGACAGATACGCAGTATTTT. Its translation is CAWSVATGTDTQYF.

The sample holds a few counts of this clone. This chain uses TRBV27 with TRBJ2-1; TRBD2 aligns across 13 bases. The CDR3 totals 18 residues. Germline CDR1 MNHEY, CDR2 SMNVEV (reference sequence). V trimming: 6 bases; J trimming: 8 bases; junction bases outside the gene matches: 16. For the CDR3, the DNA is TGTGCCAGCAGGGCCACTTTACTAGCGGGAGGGCCTGGGGATGAGCAGTTCTTC. Translation gives CASRATLLAGGPGDEQFF.

This chain uses TRBV30 with TRBJ1-2, with TRBD1 as a possible D gene (5 bases). The germline V gene has CDR1 GTSNPN and CDR2 SVGIG (reference sequence). CDR3 size: 13 residues. V gave up 4 bases and J gave up 3 bases, with 12 bases separating them. CDR3 residues: CAWTLGGDYGYTF. CDR3 bases: TGTGCCTGGACTCTCGGGGGAGACTATGGCTACACCTTC.

J is TRBJ1-1 and V is TRBV9, with 9 nucleotides matching TRBD1. Looked up from germline, CDR1 is SGDLS and CDR2 is YYNGEE. V shed 2 bases, J shed 2 bases, and the junction held 4 bases outside the gene matches. The CDR3 spans 15 residues. The CDR3 bases are TGTGCCAGCAGCGTCGAGACAGGGGGTAACACTGAAGCTTTCTTT. Translation: CASSVETGGNTEAFF. The whole variable domain, remainder taken from reference TRBV9 and TRBJ1-1, is DSGVTQTPKHLITATGQRVTLRCSPRSGDLSVYWYQQSLDQGLQFLIQYYNGEERAKGNILERFSAQQFPDLHSELNLSSLELGDSALYFCASSVETGGNTEAFFGQGTRLTVV.

Only one count was recorded for this clone. V and J are TRBV25-1 and TRBJ1-6; a weak D match, TRBD1 (6 bases). With 6 bases removed from V and 5 bases from J, the gap between germline ends came to 11 bases. The germline gives CDR1 MGHDK, CDR2 SYGVNS. This CDR3 has 14 residues. CDR3 residues: CASRPQGNNSPLHF. CDR3 DNA sequence: TGTGCCAGCAGACCCCAGGGGAATAATTCACCCCTCCACTTT.

This chain joins TRBV5-6 and TRBJ2-7; 7 bases match TRBD1. J gave up 2 bases and V 4 bases, and 18 bases lay outside the gene matches. The CDR3 runs 18 residues. Germline loops: CDR1 SGHDT, CDR2 YYEEEE. The CDR3 protein is CASSPPGQTFVGAYEQYF. The DNA for the CDR3 is TGTGCCAGCAGCCCCCCGGGACAGACTTTTGTGGGGGCCTACGAGCAGTACTTC.

The gene calls are TRBV27 and TRBJ2-3, with no clear D. The V and J ends lost 4 bases and 1 base respectively, with 9 bases between them. Per the germline V gene, CDR1 is MNHEY and CDR2 is SMNVEV (reference sequence). This CDR3 is 14 amino acids long. The CDR3 loop reads CASSSVLGTDTQYF. For the CDR3, the DNA is TGTGCCAGCAGTTCCGTACTGGGCACAGATACGCAGTATTTT.

The chain employs TRBV28 and TRBJ2-2, with 7 bases aligning to TRBD1. The CDR3 loop spans 14 amino acids. The germline CDR1 and CDR2 sequences are MDHEN and SYDVKM. V trimming: 7 bases; J trimming: 5 bases; junction bases outside the gene matches: 7. CDR3 sequence: CASNENRGTGELFF. The DNA for the CDR3 is TGTGCCAGCAACGAGAACAGGGGTACCGGGGAGCTGTTTTTT. The complete variable domain, with remaining parts taken from reference TRBV28 and TRBJ2-2, reads DVKVTQSSRYLVKRTGEKVFLECVQDMDHENMFWYRQDPGLGLRLIYFSYDVKMKEKGDIPEGYSVSREKKERFSLILESASTNQTSMYLCASNENRGTGELFFGEGSRLTVL.

The chain has TRBV6-5 and TRBJ2-1; 11 bases agree with TRBD2. CDR3 size: 16 residues. V lost 5 bases to trimming and J lost 7 bases; unmatched junction nucleotides: 10. Germline V gives CDR1 MNHEY, CDR2 SVGAGI. As DNA, the CDR3 is TGTGCCAGCAGTCACTTAGCGGGAGGGGCTAAAAATGAGCAGTTCTTC. Its protein is CASSHLAGGAKNEQFF.

The chain uses TRBV7-6 and TRBJ2-6; no definite D call. The germline gives CDR1 SGHVS, CDR2 FNYEAQ. The CDR3 has 15 amino acids. The V and J ends lost 5 bases and 1 base respectively, with 9 bases between them. This chain's CDR3 is CASSLRSSGANVLTF. The CDR3 bases are TGTGCCAGCAGCCTACGTTCTTCTGGGGCCAACGTCCTGACTTTC. Full variable domain (rest looked up from reference TRBV7-6 and TRBJ2-6): GAGVSQSPRYKVTKRGQDVALRCDPISGHVSLYWYRQALGQGPEFLTYFNYEAQQDKSGLPNDRFSAERPEGSISTLTIQRTEQRDSAMYRCASSLRSSGANVLTFGAGSRLTVL.

The chain joins TRBV24-1 to TRBJ1-1; 7 bases are shared with TRBD1. From germline, CDR1 is KGHDR and CDR2 SFDVKD. Unmatched junction bases numbered 6, after V lost 2 bases and J lost 4 bases. The CDR3 totals 15 residues. Here the CDR3 reads CATSDSQGRSTEAFF. The CDR3 DNA reads as TGTGCCACCAGTGATTCACAGGGGCGAAGCACTGAAGCTTTCTTT.

This chain joins TRBV19 and TRBJ1-5, with TRBD1 as a possible D gene (5 bases). Trimming pared 3 bases from V and 2 bases from J, leaving 11 bases between. This CDR3 is built from 15 residues. Per germline, CDR1 LNHDA and CDR2 SQIVND (reference sequence). The CDR3 region is CASSISRGGNQPQHF. The CDR3 region has the DNA TGTGCCAGTAGTATTTCTAGGGGCGGCAATCAGCCCCAGCATTTT.